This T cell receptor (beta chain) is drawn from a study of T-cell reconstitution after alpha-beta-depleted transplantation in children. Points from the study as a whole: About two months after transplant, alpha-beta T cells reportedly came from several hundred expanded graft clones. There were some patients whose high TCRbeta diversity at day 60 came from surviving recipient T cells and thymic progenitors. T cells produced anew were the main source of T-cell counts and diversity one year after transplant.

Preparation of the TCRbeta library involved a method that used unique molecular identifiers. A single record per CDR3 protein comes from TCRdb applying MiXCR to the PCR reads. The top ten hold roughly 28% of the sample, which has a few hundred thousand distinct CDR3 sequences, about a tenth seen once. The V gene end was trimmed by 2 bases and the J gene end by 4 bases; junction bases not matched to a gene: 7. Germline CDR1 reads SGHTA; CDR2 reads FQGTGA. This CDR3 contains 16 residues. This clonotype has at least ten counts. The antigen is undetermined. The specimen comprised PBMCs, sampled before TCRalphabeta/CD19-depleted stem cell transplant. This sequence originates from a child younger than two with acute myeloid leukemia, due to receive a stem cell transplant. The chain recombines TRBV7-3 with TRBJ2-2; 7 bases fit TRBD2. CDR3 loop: CASSLDAGEGTGELFF. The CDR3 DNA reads TGTGCCAGCAGCTTAGATGCGGGAGAGGGCACCGGGGAGCTGTTTTTT.